Below are 29 T cell receptor beta chains sequenced from a single sample in a study of regulatory T cells in long-lasting Graves disease (dated by TCRdb to the early 2020s). Library method: multiplex PCR. The run used an Illumina HiSeq 4000. To build TCR beta libraries, CDR3 regions were amplified by Arm-PCR using iRepertoire HTBI primers. TCRdb passed the public sequencing reads through fastp at Q25 and MiXCR, retaining productive beta sequences. A single entry per CDR3 protein holds the most common genes and DNA from its merged rows. The sample includes 400,000 to 500,000 distinct CDR3 sequences, with more than 13% observed a single time. The ten largest clones represent over 15% of the sample. The time point label, read with the paper, signifies: newly diagnosed GD, antithyroid drugs for less than 3 months. For both TCR sequencing and RNA sequencing, RNA was extracted from PBMCs in TRIzol. The same specimen was also included in a second study, on T cells in Graves' hyperthyroidism and ophthalmopathy.

The source material was peripheral blood mononuclear cells (PBMCs), sampled at new diagnosis, from a patient treated with antithyroid drugs. The origin of the receptors is a woman aged 25-40 years with Graves disease. Donor details come from another sample of the same person, matched by shared clones.

The table lists this clonotype with many counts. The rearrangement uses TRBV12-5 and TRBJ2-7; 10 nucleotides line up with TRBD2. The CDR3 totals 13 residues. The J segment lost 4 bases and the V segment lost 5 bases, leaving 2 bases of the junction unmatched. Germline CDR1 LGHNT, CDR2 FRNRAP. CDR3 nucleotide sequence: TGTGCTAGTGGTCGGACTAGCGGATACGAGCAGTACTTC. Translated, it gives CASGRTSGYEQYF.

This clonotype has a count of ten or more. The chain employs TRBV27 and TRBJ2-2; 7 bases are a match to TRBD1. The germline V gene encodes CDR1 MNHEY and CDR2 SMNVEV (reference sequence). This CDR3 is 16 amino acids long. Trimming cost V 5 bases and J 3 bases; bases outside gene matches: 9. The CDR3 region has the DNA TGTGCCAGCAGTCGTAGGGCCGACAGGGACACCGGGGAGCTGTTTTTT. Translation: CASSRRADRDTGELFF.

In this sample, this clonotype turned up many times. The rearrangement links TRBV6-1 to TRBJ2-2; possible D gene TRBD1, 6 bases. The CDR3 contains 14 residues. Germline values: CDR1 MNHNS, CDR2 SASEGT. V shed 2 bases and J shed 5 bases, with 9 bases lying between them. CDR3 amino acids: CASSETGQTGELFF. In DNA form, the CDR3 reads TGTGCCAGCAGTGAAACTGGACAGACCGGGGAGCTGTTTTTT.

This chain joins TRBV6-2 or TRBV6-3 and TRBJ2-3; possibly TRBD2 for D (6 bases). Trimming pared 1 base from V and 0 bases from J, leaving 17 bases between. Looked up from germline, CDR1 is MNHEY and CDR2 is SVGEGT. This CDR3 contains 18 residues. CDR3 residues: CASSYLQRSGESTDTQYF. For the CDR3, the DNA is TGTGCCAGCAGTTACTTGCAGCGGTCGGGGGAGAGCACAGATACGCAGTATTTT.

In this sample, this clonotype turned up many times. This chain uses TRBV5-1 with TRBJ1-5; TRBD1 is a possible D gene (5 bases). Trimming pared 2 bases from V and 5 bases from J, leaving 14 bases between. The CDR3 contains 15 residues. Germline CDR1 and CDR2: SGHRS and YFSETQ. CDR3 DNA sequence: TGCGCCAGCAGCTTTGCAGGGCGGAGGGATCAGCCCCAGCATTTT. Translating gives CASSFAGRRDQPQHF.

The sample holds a few counts of this clonotype. A single base separates this from a much larger clone, so it may be a read error. This chain links TRBV18 with TRBJ2-7; D gene uncertain. The CDR3 consists of 11 residues. Per the germline V gene, CDR1 is KGHSH and CDR2 is LQKENI. CDR3 region: CPSSDGTEQYF. CDR3 nucleotide sequence: TGTCCCAGCTCGGACGGCACCGAGCAGTACTTC.

V gene TRBV5-8 combines with J gene TRBJ2-3; D ambiguous. From germline, CDR1 is SGHTS and CDR2 YDEGEE. The CDR3 length is 13 residues. Between the trimmed V and J ends, which lost 3 bases and 2 bases, there was a span of 7 bases. CDR3 sequence: CASSSLVTDTQYF. CDR3 DNA sequence: TGTGCCAGCAGCTCCCTTGTCACAGATACGCAGTATTTT.

The V gene is TRBV12-3 or TRBV12-4, the J gene TRBJ1-1; 7 nucleotides match TRBD1. V lost 8 bases, J lost 5 bases, and 5 bases stayed unmatched. This CDR3 is 12 amino acids long. The CDR3 region is CASQGGPTEAFF. The CDR3 region has the DNA TGTGCCAGCCAGGGGGGGCCGACTGAAGCTTTCTTT.

Ten or more counts support this clonotype. V is TRBV12-3 or TRBV12-4 and J is TRBJ2-7; D may be TRBD2 (6 bases). This CDR3 spans 14 amino acids. V was clipped by 6 bases and J by 7 bases, with 19 bases between them. CDR3 sequence: CASRGTGSQMEQYF. Written as DNA, the CDR3 is TGTGCCAGCAGGGGGACTGGAAGCCAAATGGAGCAGTACTTC.

This clonotype was picked up many times. This chain links TRBV30 with TRBJ2-4; 7 nucleotides line up with TRBD1. CDR3 length: 14 amino acids. V lost 4 bases, J lost 1 base, and 4 bases stayed unmatched. Looked up from germline, CDR1 is GTSNPN and CDR2 is SVGIG (reference sequence). CDR3 coding DNA: TGTGCCTGGACTAAACAGGGGGCCAAAAACATTCAGTACTTC. This sequence encodes CAWTKQGAKNIQYF.

This clonotype was seen a handful of times. The V call is TRBV9, the J call TRBJ2-1; TRBD2 matches at 11 bases. Germline V CDR1 and CDR2: SGDLS, YYNGEE. Unmatched junction bases numbered 4, after V lost 2 bases and J lost 6 bases. This CDR3 has 15 amino acids. The CDR3 coding sequence is TGTGCCAGCAGCGTTTCAACTAGCGGGAGCAATGAGCAGTTCTTC. Translation gives CASSVSTSGSNEQFF.

The sample holds a few counts of this clonotype. The chain combines TRBV6-1 with TRBJ2-3; D is unresolved. Matching the DNA end better, TRBJ1-5 makes the J call doubtful. The CDR3 length is 17 residues. Germline V CDR1 and CDR2: MNHNS, SASEGT. CDR3 coding DNA: TGTGCCAGCAGCCCTAGGTTAGGCGGGAGACACACAGATACGCAGCATTTT. This encodes CASSPRLGGRHTDTQHF.

V gene TRBV10-1 combines with J gene TRBJ2-1, with D unresolved. CDR1 WNHNN and CDR2 SYGVQD come from the germline V gene (reference sequence). Trimming stripped 7 bases from V and 6 bases from J, with 25 bases between. The CDR3 length is 17 residues. This CDR3 is CASKRTLRTDAANEQFF. In DNA, the CDR3 is TGCGCCAGCAAGCGAACCCTCAGGACCGACGCCGCCAATGAGCAGTTCTTC.

This clonotype was seen at least ten times. The chain uses TRBV12-3 or TRBV12-4 and TRBJ2-7, with 9 bases aligning to TRBD1. V was clipped by 3 bases and J by 4 bases; unmatched bases: 4. The CDR3 has 14 amino acids. CDR3 region: CASSFGTGSYEQYF. In DNA form, the CDR3 reads TGTGCCAGCAGTTTCGGGACAGGGTCGTACGAGCAGTACTTC.

This clonotype was detected many times. The genes are TRBV27 and TRBJ2-1; 7 nucleotides agree with TRBD2. The CDR3 is 17 residues long. Germline CDR1 is MNHEY and CDR2 is SMNVEV (reference sequence). V shed 3 bases and J 0 bases; nucleotides not matched to a gene: 8. The CDR3 sequence is CASSFPKRGSSYNEQFF. Written as DNA, the CDR3 is TGTGCCAGCAGTTTTCCAAAGCGGGGCAGCTCCTACAATGAGCAGTTCTTC.

Ten or more counts support this clonotype. The CDR3 region has the DNA TGCGCCAGCAGCCCTTCACACGAATATGGCTACACCTTC. This translates into CASSPSHEYGYTF. The V and J genes are TRBV5-1 and TRBJ1-2; D gene unclear. Trimming removed 4 bases from V and 5 bases from J, with 12 bases in between. The germline CDR1 and CDR2 sequences are SGHRS and YFSETQ. The CDR3 sequence is 13 residues long. Together with reference TRBV5-1 and TRBJ1-2, the CDR3 gives the full variable domain: KAGVTQTPRYLIKTRGQQVTLSCSPISGHRSVSWYQQTPGQGLQFLFEYFSETQRNKGNFPGRFSGRQFSNSRSEMNVSTLELGDSALYLCASSPSHEYGYTFGSGTRLTVV.

This clonotype was counted at least ten times. The rearrangement joins TRBV30 to TRBJ1-1; possibly TRBD1 for D (6 bases). The CDR3 is 13 residues long. Germline loops: CDR1 GTSNPN, CDR2 SVGIG (reference sequence). The V end lost 2 bases, the J end lost 5 bases, and 12 bases lay between the germline ends. This chain's CDR3 is CAWSRGGRTEAFF. CDR3 coding DNA: TGTGCCTGGAGTCGGGGGGGGCGGACTGAAGCTTTCTTT.

CDR3 DNA: TGTGCCAGCAACGCAAACAGGGGGCGCGGCCCTGCTAACTATGGCTACACCTTC. Its translation is CASNANRGRGPANYGYTF. This chain connects TRBV6-1 to TRBJ1-2; 9 nucleotides match TRBD1. V lost 7 bases and J lost 0; bases outside the gene matches: 15. CDR3 length: 18 amino acids. Germline V gene lookup returns CDR1 MNHNS and CDR2 SASEGT.

In its sample, this clonotype was seen many times. The V call is TRBV18, the J call TRBJ2-1; D unclear. The V gene's germline CDR1 is KGHSH and CDR2 LQKENI. CDR3 size: 14 residues. V shed 3 bases and J shed 5 bases, with 11 bases lying between them. CDR3 residues: CASSPKPIDNEQFF. The DNA for the CDR3 is TGTGCCAGCTCACCCAAGCCTATCGACAATGAGCAGTTCTTC. The full variable domain, completed using reference TRBV18 and TRBJ2-1, is NAGVMQNPRHLVRRRGQEARLRCSPMKGHSHVYWYRQLPEEGLKFMVYLQKENIIDESGMPKERFSAEFPKEGPSILRIQQVVRGDSAAYFCASSPKPIDNEQFFGPGTRLTVL.

This rearrangement joins TRBV13 to TRBJ2-5; 8 positions match TRBD1. Germline CDR1 is PRHDT and CDR2 is FYEKMQ (reference sequence). The V segment lost 4 bases and the J segment 2 bases; nucleotides outside the gene matches: 6. There are 15 residues in the CDR3. CDR3 bases: TGTGCCAGCAGCTCTGGGACAGGAGCACAAGAGACCCAGTACTTC. It translates to CASSSGTGAQETQYF.

This clonotype was detected ten times or more. This chain joins TRBV18 and TRBJ1-1, with 7 nucleotides matching TRBD1. Germline V gene sequence: CDR1 KGHSH, CDR2 LQKENI. V was clipped by 3 bases and J by 4 bases; unmatched bases: 8. There are 15 residues in the CDR3. In nucleotides, the CDR3 is TGTGCCAGCTCACCCCAAGAGACAGGGCGCACTGAAGCTTTCTTT. Its translation: CASSPQETGRTEAFF. Together with reference TRBV18 and TRBJ1-1, the CDR3 gives the full variable domain: NAGVMQNPRHLVRRRGQEARLRCSPMKGHSHVYWYRQLPEEGLKFMVYLQKENIIDESGMPKERFSAEFPKEGPSILRIQQVVRGDSAAYFCASSPQETGRTEAFFGQGTRLTVV.

This clonotype occurred many times. The V call is TRBV7-8, the J call TRBJ1-3; 11 bases fit TRBD1. CDR3 length: 17 residues. The germline CDR1 and CDR2 sequences are SGHVS and FQNEAQ. V shed 5 bases, J shed 0 bases, and the junction held 6 bases outside the gene matches. The CDR3: CASSTRTGGFSGNTIYF. CDR3 nucleotide sequence: TGTGCCAGCAGCACCAGGACAGGGGGCTTCTCTGGAAACACCATATATTTT.

The rearrangement links TRBV7-9 to TRBJ2-7; 13 nucleotides agree with TRBD2. CDR1 and CDR2 from the germline V gene are SEHNR and FQNEAQ (reference sequence). CDR3 size: 16 residues. V lost 5 bases and J lost 5; bases outside the gene matches: 9. CDR3 sequence reads: CASSAGLAGEFNEQYF. Written as DNA, the CDR3 is TGTGCCAGCAGCGCAGGACTAGCGGGAGAGTTCAACGAGCAGTACTTC.

This clonotype was detected ten times or more. The CDR3 protein is CASSLAGKETQYF. DNA of the CDR3: TGTGCCAGCAGCTTAGCGGGCAAAGAGACCCAGTACTTC. The rearrangement uses TRBV11-2 and TRBJ2-5; D not certain. With 1 base removed from V and 3 bases from J, the gap between germline ends came to 6 bases. This CDR3 is built from 13 residues. CDR1 SGHAT and CDR2 FQNNGV come from the germline V gene.

This clonotype has at least ten counts. The chain is built from TRBV6-5 and TRBJ2-1; 12 bases agree with TRBD2. Germline lookup yields CDR1 MNHEY and CDR2 SVGAGI. J gave up 6 bases and V 2 bases, and 5 bases lay outside the gene matches. This CDR3 has 16 amino acids. The CDR3 region has the DNA TGTGCCAGCAGTTACGCAAGGACTAGCGGGACCAATGAGCAGTTCTTC. Residues: CASSYARTSGTNEQFF.

This clonotype was detected only a few times. CDR3 amino acids: CASSVVAGGEQFF. The CDR3 nucleotides read TGTGCCAGCAGCGTAGTGGCGGGAGGTGAGCAGTTCTTC. This rearrangement joins TRBV9 to TRBJ2-1; 8 bases are a match to TRBD2. The CDR3 covers 13 residues. Looked up from germline, CDR1 is SGDLS and CDR2 is YYNGEE. Trimming removed 0 bases from V and 9 bases from J; junction bases left unmatched: 2.

This sequence joins TRBV5-6 and TRBJ2-7; 12 bases agree with TRBD2. V trimming: 3 bases; J trimming: 3 bases; junction bases outside the gene matches: 13. CDR1 and CDR2 from the germline V gene are SGHDT and YYEEEE. The CDR3 has 18 residues. CDR3 in amino acids: CASSSEGMLLAGGYEQYF. The DNA for the CDR3 is TGTGCCAGCAGCTCCGAGGGGATGCTACTAGCGGGAGGCTACGAGCAGTACTTC.

This clonotype was found many times. This chain connects TRBV5-8 to TRBJ1-5, with 8 bases lining up with TRBD1. Looked up from germline, CDR1 is SGHTS and CDR2 is YDEGEE. This CDR3 is 16 amino acids long. V lost 3 bases, J lost 9 bases, and 14 bases stayed unmatched. The CDR3 sequence: CASSSNRDRSFPPQHF. The DNA for the CDR3 is TGTGCCAGCAGCTCGAACCGGGACAGGTCCTTTCCGCCCCAGCATTTT.

In this sample, this clonotype turned up many times. The chain combines TRBV11-1 with TRBJ1-1, with no clear D. The V end was cut by 1 base, the J end by 3 bases, with 12 bases between. CDR3 length: 15 amino acids. The germline V gene encodes CDR1 SGHAT and CDR2 FQDESV (reference sequence). The CDR3 bases are TGTGCCAGCAGCTTAGGTCTCGGACGGTACACTGAAGCTTTCTTT. The encoded protein is CASSLGLGRYTEAFF.